Following are 30 T cell receptor delta chains from one sample sequenced in a study of gamma-delta T cells after stem cell transplantation. TCRdb re-called the RT-PCR reads via CATT. The data hold over a thousand delta-chain clones, with around 4.8% observed a single time. The material sequenced was gamma-delta T cells. The receptors originated from a human donor. It is not recorded whose cells these are; they may come from a transplant donor.

This clone has only a few counts. The TCRdb protein comes from a much larger clone and disagrees with this DNA's translation at residue 7, likely due to a read error; the protein given here is derived from the DNA. The genes are TRDV2 and TRDJ1; D gene uncertain. Germline CDR1 GEAIGNYY, CDR2 EKD. With 4 bases removed from V and 1 base from J, the gap between germline ends came to 15 bases. This CDR3 region has 15 residues. The chain's CDR3 is CACDRLVESTDKLIF. As DNA, the CDR3 is TGTGCCTGTGATCGCTTGGTGGAGAGCACCGATAAACTCATCTTT.

This clone was found a few times. TCRdb's protein, taken from a much larger clone, differs from this DNA's translation at residue 7, likely owing to a read error; the protein displayed comes from the DNA. The chain joins TRDV2 to TRDJ1, with TRDD3 matching over 12 bases. In germline, CDR1 is GEAIGNYY, CDR2 EKD. The CDR3 is made up of 18 amino acids. After removal of 1 base from V and 0 bases from J, the junction contained 8 bases not matched to a gene. The CDR3 DNA reads TGTGCCTGTGACACTCTCCTTACTGGGGGATACCACACCGATAAACTCATCTTT. Encoded protein: CACDTLLTGGYHTDKLIF.

For this clone: TCRdb's listed protein matches a much larger clone and diverges from this DNA's translation at residue 8, likely through a read error; the protein shown comes from the DNA. Written as DNA, the CDR3 is TGTGCCTGCGACACAATGAGGGTGATACGCTCCTGGGACACCCGACAGATGTTTTTC. Translation gives CACDTMRVIRSWDTRQMFF. The chain recombines TRDV2 with TRDJ3, with D perhaps matching TRDD3 (6 bases). Germline V gene lookup returns CDR1 GEAIGNYY and CDR2 EKD. This CDR3 comprises 19 residues.

Note on this clone: The mismatch at residue 15 between this DNA's translation and the TCRdb protein of a much larger clone likely reflects a read error; the protein shown is translated from the DNA. The J gene is TRDJ1, the V gene TRDV2, with 9 bases lining up with TRDD3. Looked up from germline, CDR1 is GEAIGNYY and CDR2 is EKD. CDR3 length equals 17 residues. In DNA, the CDR3 is TGTGCCTGTGACTCTATAGACGGGGGGATACTTTCCGATAAACGCATCTTT. This translates into CACDSIDGGILSDKRIF.

This clone was seen more than once but under ten times. This sequence is one base from a far larger clone and is likely a read error. Other DNA sequences in the sample encode the same CDR3. The chain employs TRDV2 and TRDJ1, with TRDD3 matching over 9 bases. The germline V gene encodes CDR1 GEAIGNYY and CDR2 EKD. The trim removed 0 bases at V and 0 bases at J, leaving 25 bases unmatched. There are 23 residues in the CDR3. This chain's CDR3 is CACDTVALPTGRLGDLNTDKLIF. The CDR3 coding sequence is TGTGCCTGTGACACCGTCGCCCTACCTACAGGCAGGCTGGGGGATCTTAACACCGATAAACTCATCTTT.

This clone was found a few times. For this DNA, TCRdb reports the protein of a much larger clone, which diverges at residue 6, most likely from a read error; the protein presented here is translated directly from the DNA. This sequence joins TRDV2 and TRDJ1, with D perhaps TRDD3 (6 bases). V was shortened by 4 bases and J by 1 base, with 18 bases between the two germline ends. The CDR3 runs 16 residues. CDR1 and CDR2 from the germline V gene are GEAIGNYY and EKD. The CDR3 here is CACERRGEGFTDKLIF. The DNA of the CDR3 is TGTGCCTGTGAGAGACGGGGGGAGGGATTCACCGATAAACTCATCTTT.

The sample holds a few counts of this clone. The protein held in TCRdb is that of a much larger clone and does not match this DNA's translation at residue 8, likely because of a read error; the protein shown is translated from the DNA. J is TRDJ1 and V is TRDV2; TRDD3 might be the D (6 bases). Germline values: CDR1 GEAIGNYY, CDR2 EKD. The CDR3 is 15 amino acids. The ends were cut back, 3 bases at V and 1 base at J, with 14 bases in the middle. CDR3 nucleotides: TGTGCCTGTGACTCGGTGGGGGCTTCCACCGATAAACTCATCTTT. It codes for CACDSVGASTDKLIF.

Comments on this clone: This probably arose from a read error, given a far larger clone one base away. Other DNA variants within this sample encode the same CDR3. The gene calls are TRDV2 and TRDJ1, with D possibly matching TRDD3 (6 bases). From germline, CDR1 is GEAIGNYY and CDR2 EKD. The CDR3 loop spans 17 amino acids. The V end was cut by 0 bases, the J end by 4 bases, with 20 bases between. The CDR3 is CACDTVSAGVSGDKLIF. The DNA of the CDR3 is TGTGCCTGTGACACCGTCAGCGCTGGGGTGTCCGGCGATAAACTCATCTTT.

A word on this clone: TCRdb shows a much larger clone's protein in place of this DNA's translation, and the two differ at residue 6, likely through a read error; the protein shown is translated from the DNA. The V and J genes are TRDV2 and TRDJ3; TRDD3 matches 10 bases. Germline loops: CDR1 GEAIGNYY, CDR2 EKD. CDR3 length equals 19 residues. In DNA form, the CDR3 reads TGTGCCTGCGACACAACGAGGGGGATACGCTCCTGGGACACCCGACAGATGTTTTTC. Translation: CACDTTRGIRSWDTRQMFF.

This clone was seen a few times. A far larger clone is one base from this, pointing to a likely read error. This same CDR3 is encoded by further DNA sequences in the sample. The chain employs TRDV2 and TRDJ2; D gene uncertain. Looked up from germline, CDR1 is GEAIGNYY and CDR2 is EKD. The CDR3 runs to 10 residues. V gave up 8 bases and J gave up 11 bases, with 11 bases separating them. CDR3 bases: TGTGCCTCGTTGGAGGCGCAACTCTTCTTT. Protein product: CASLEAQLFF.

This clone was recorded a few times. TCRdb records a much larger clone's protein for this DNA, with a difference at residue 11 that likely arises from a read error; the protein given is the translation of the DNA. J is TRDJ1 and V is TRDV2, with 7 bases aligning to TRDD3. The germline V gene encodes CDR1 GEAIGNYY and CDR2 EKD. The CDR3 contains 16 residues. Trimming cost V 4 bases and J 3 bases; bases outside gene matches: 13. The CDR3 reads CACDNLLGGVSDKLIF. The DNA of the CDR3 is TGTGCCTGTGATAATTTACTTGGGGGAGTCTCCGATAAACTCATCTTT.

Of note for this clone: The protein given by TCRdb reflects a much larger clone and differs at residue 10 from this DNA's translation, likely from a read error; the protein shown is the DNA's translation. The chain couples TRDV2 to TRDJ1; D may be TRDD1 (5 bases). The germline V gene has CDR1 GEAIGNYY and CDR2 EKD. CDR3 length: 16 amino acids. V was trimmed by 0 bases and J by 5 bases, leaving 18 bases between them. The CDR3 sequence is CACDTVGVRNRDKLIF. In DNA form, the CDR3 reads TGTGCCTGTGACACCGTAGGCGTACGGAATAGGGATAAACTCATCTTT.

By frequency in the sample, this clone is large. This CDR3 is also generated by other DNA sequences in the sample. The chain links TRDV2 to TRDJ3; TRDD3 matches 9 bases. CDR1 GEAIGNYY and CDR2 EKD come from the germline V gene. CDR3 size: 17 residues. V was clipped by 1 base and J by 2 bases; unmatched bases: 2. CDR3 in amino acids: CACDTTGGTWDTRQMFF. The CDR3 DNA follows: TGTGCCTGTGACACGACTGGGGGAACCTGGGACACCCGACAGATGTTTTTC.

This clone was recorded a few times. TCRdb shows a much larger clone's protein in place of this DNA's translation, and the two differ at residue 12, likely through a read error; the protein shown is translated from the DNA. The V call is TRDV2, the J call TRDJ1, with TRDD3 identical over 13 bases. Trimming cost V 3 bases and J 5 bases; bases outside gene matches: 23. CDR1 and CDR2 from the germline V gene are GEAIGNYY and EKD. The CDR3 is made up of 21 amino acids. This CDR3 is CACDAVTGGYAPPLDRDKLIF. The CDR3 nucleotides are TGTGCCTGTGACGCCGTTACTGGGGGATACGCGCCACCCCTCGATCGAGATAAACTCATCTTT.

Of note for this clone: TCRdb lists the protein of a much larger clone for this DNA, which differs at residue 17, so this is likely a read error; the protein given here is translated from the DNA itself. This chain joins TRDV2 and TRDJ1; 11 nucleotides agree with TRDD3. The CDR3 has 20 amino acids. CDR1 is GEAIGNYY and CDR2 is EKD in the germline V gene. CDR3 amino acids: CACDLMSAGLGDTSTDQLIF. The CDR3, as DNA: TGTGCCTGTGACTTGATGTCGGCGGGGCTGGGGGATACATCCACCGATCAACTCATCTTT.

This clone appeared a few times. TCRdb records a much larger clone's protein for this DNA, with a difference at residue 7 that likely arises from a read error; the protein given is the translation of the DNA. V usage is TRDV2 and J usage is TRDJ1; D uncertain. The CDR3 totals 15 residues. The V gene lost 3 bases and the J gene lost 1 base, with 14 bases spanning the gap. Germline loops: CDR1 GEAIGNYY, CDR2 EKD. CDR3 coding DNA: TGTGCCTGTGACTCGGTGGTGGATTCCACCGATAAACTCATCTTT. Amino acids: CACDSVVDSTDKLIF.

Worth noting for this clone: TCRdb's entry gives the protein of a much larger clone, which mismatches this DNA's translation at residue 16, likely from a read error; the protein reported here is translated from the DNA. The rearrangement joins TRDV2 to TRDJ1; 11 positions match TRDD3. Germline V lookup: CDR1 GEAIGNYY, CDR2 EKD. CDR3 length: 20 residues. In nucleotides, the CDR3 is TGTGCCTGTGACTTGATGTCGGCGGGGCTGGGGGATACATCCACCGCTAAACTCATCTTT. It encodes CACDLMSAGLGDTSTAKLIF.

This clone turned up a few times. This likely reflects a read error, since a far larger clone is one base away. The genes are TRDV2 and TRDJ1; perhaps TRDD3 as D (6 bases). Germline V gives CDR1 GEAIGNYY, CDR2 EKD. The CDR3 is made up of 17 amino acids. The CDR3 sequence is CACDTVSAGVSGDKFIF. The DNA for the CDR3 is TGTGCCTGTGACACCGTAAGCGCTGGGGTGTCCGGCGATAAATTCATCTTT.

The chain links TRDV2 to TRDJ3; 11 bases line up with TRDD3. V lost 1 base to trimming and J lost 1 base; unmatched junction nucleotides: 11. The germline CDR1 and CDR2 sequences are GEAIGNYY and EKD. The length of the CDR3 is 21 residues. CDR3 in DNA: TGTGCCTGTGACACTCTTAGGATGGGGGATACGAGATCCTGGGACACCCGACAGATGTTTTTC. Its protein is CACDTLRMGDTRSWDTRQMFF.

The chain uses TRDV2 and TRDJ1; TRDD3 aligns across 12 bases. The CDR3 totals 17 residues. V dropped 0 bases and J dropped 7; count of bases not matched to a gene: 11. CDR1 and CDR2 (germline): GEAIGNYY, EKD. CDR3 sequence (DNA): TGTGCCTGTGACACCGTGGGTCTGGGGGATACGCGGAGTAAACTCATCTTT. This gives the protein CACDTVGLGDTRSKLIF.

Concerning this clone: The TCRdb protein comes from a much larger clone and disagrees with this DNA's translation at residue 8, likely due to a read error; the protein given here is derived from the DNA. The chain is built from TRDV2 and TRDJ3, with 8 bases fitting TRDD3. V was clipped by 3 bases and J by 1 base; unmatched bases: 16. The CDR3 has 21 amino acids. Germline lookup yields CDR1 GEAIGNYY and CDR2 EKD. Written as DNA, the CDR3 is TGTGCCTGTGACCGTACTGTACGGGGGGATAAGAGGTCCTGGGACACCCGACAGATGTTTTTC. Protein: CACDRTVRGDKRSWDTRQMFF.

Concerning this clone itself: Given a much more abundant clone one base away, this may be a read error. The same CDR3 is also encoded by other DNA sequences in this sample. The chain is built from TRDV1 and TRDJ1; 11 bases fit TRDD3. Germline V gene sequence: CDR1 TSWWSYY, CDR2 QGS. CDR3 length: 25 residues. CDR3 nucleotides: TGTGCTCTTGGAACCCAACCACAACGTCCCCTATACTGGGGGATAGCCCTTATGTACACCGATAAACTAATCTTT. Residues: CALGTQPQRPLYWGIALMYTDKLIF.

This clone was detected a few times. TCRdb pairs this DNA with a much larger clone's protein that differs at residue 12, likely a read error; the protein shown was translated from the DNA. This chain links TRDV2 with TRDJ3; D is perhaps TRDD3 (6 bases). Germline V CDR1 and CDR2: GEAIGNYY, EKD. The CDR3 is made up of 19 amino acids. V lost 0 bases and J 5 bases, leaving 19 bases between the germline ends. The CDR3 sequence: CACDTGGHTSSRDTRQMFF. CDR3 DNA sequence: TGTGCCTGTGACACCGGGGGACACACCTCGTCCAGGGACACCCGACAGATGTTTTTC.

This clone was picked up a small number of times. The amino acid sequence in TCRdb belongs to a much larger clone and departs from this DNA's translation at residue 7, likely a sequencing read error; the sequence shown is translated from the DNA. The chain is built from TRDV2 and TRDJ1; D possibly matches TRDD2 or TRDD3 (7 bases each). V lost 1 base and J 4 bases, leaving 27 bases between the germline ends. The CDR3 spans 19 residues. Germline-derived CDR1 and CDR2 are GEAIGNYY and EKD. As DNA, the CDR3 is TGTGCCTGTGACACGGCGGACTTTCCTACTGGGGCTTATGGCGATAAACTCATCTTT. Translating gives CACDTADFPTGAYGDKLIF.

As for this clone: TCRdb has a much larger clone's protein, which differs at residue 4 from the translation of this DNA, likely because of a read error; what is shown is the protein translated from the DNA. The chain links TRDV2 to TRDJ1, with D tentatively TRDD1 or TRDD3 (5 bases each). Per the germline V gene, CDR1 is GEAIGNYY and CDR2 is EKD. V lost 5 bases, J lost 3 bases, and 15 bases lay in between. The CDR3 has 14 amino acids. The CDR3 here is CACGQILDADKLIF. The CDR3, as DNA: TGTGCCTGTGGCCAAATACTGGACGCCGATAAACTCATCTTT.

With respect to this clone: This likely reflects a read error, since a far larger clone is one base away. Within the sample, other DNA sequences also encode this same CDR3. The V and J genes are TRDV2 and TRDJ2, with 11 positions matching TRDD3. Trimming removed 1 base from V and 0 bases from J; junction bases left unmatched: 6. Germline values: CDR1 GEAIGNYY, CDR2 EKD. This CDR3 spans 18 amino acids. The CDR3: CACDTVLGDTALTAQLFF. The CDR3 nucleotides read TGTGCCTGTGACACTGTCCTGGGGGATACTGCTTTGACAGCACAACTCTTCTTT.

This clone turned up a few times. The amino acid sequence in TCRdb belongs to a much larger clone and departs from this DNA's translation at residue 3, likely a sequencing read error; the sequence shown is translated from the DNA. The V call is TRDV2, the J call TRDJ1; 10 bases fit TRDD3. The CDR3 is made up of 14 amino acids. CDR1 GEAIGNYY and CDR2 EKD come from the germline V gene. The CDR3 region is CAGDLTGGSDKLIF. The CDR3 nucleotides are TGTGCCGGTGACCTTACTGGGGGATCCGATAAACTCATCTTT.

This clone was picked up a small number of times. TCRdb records a much larger clone's protein for this DNA, with a difference at residue 7 that likely arises from a read error; the protein given is the translation of the DNA. The chain recombines TRDV2 with TRDJ1, with D maybe TRDD3 (5 bases). The CDR3 length is 17 residues. The V and J ends lost 0 bases and 0 bases respectively, with 16 bases between them. Germline V gives CDR1 GEAIGNYY, CDR2 EKD. Written as DNA, the CDR3 is TGTGCCTGTGACACCGTTGTGGGATCCCCGTACACCGATAAACTCATCTTT. Translation: CACDTVVGSPYTDKLIF.

Concerning this clone itself: TCRdb's listed protein matches a much larger clone and diverges from this DNA's translation at residue 3, likely through a read error; the protein shown comes from the DNA. This chain uses TRDV2 with TRDJ1; D is unresolved. The germline V gene has CDR1 GEAIGNYY and CDR2 EKD. The CDR3 runs to 15 residues. The CDR3 loop reads CAYDTIVPRGDKLIF. CDR3 coding DNA: TGTGCCTATGACACCATTGTGCCGCGGGGCGATAAACTCATCTTT.

This clone was recorded a few times. TCRdb lists the protein of a much larger clone for this DNA, which differs at residue 9, so this is likely a read error; the protein given here is translated from the DNA itself. This chain uses TRDV2 with TRDJ1, with 7 positions matching TRDD3. Germline CDR1 GEAIGNYY, CDR2 EKD. Trimming removed 1 base from V and 4 bases from J; junction bases left unmatched: 20. The CDR3 totals 19 residues. The CDR3 DNA follows: TGTGCCTGTGACACGGCGGGCTTTTCTACTGGGGCTTATGGCGATAAACTCATCTTT. Its protein product is CACDTAGFSTGAYGDKLIF.